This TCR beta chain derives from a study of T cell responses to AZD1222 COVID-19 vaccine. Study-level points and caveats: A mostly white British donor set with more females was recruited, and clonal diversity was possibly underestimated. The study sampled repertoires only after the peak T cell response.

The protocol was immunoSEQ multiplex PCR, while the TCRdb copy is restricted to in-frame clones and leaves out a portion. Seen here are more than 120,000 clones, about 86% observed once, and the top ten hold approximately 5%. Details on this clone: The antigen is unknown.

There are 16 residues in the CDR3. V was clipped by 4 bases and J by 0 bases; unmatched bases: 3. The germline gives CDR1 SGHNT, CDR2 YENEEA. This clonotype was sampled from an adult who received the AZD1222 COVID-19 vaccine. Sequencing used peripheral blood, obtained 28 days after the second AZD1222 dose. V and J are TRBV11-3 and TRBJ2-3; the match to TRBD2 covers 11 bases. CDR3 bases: TGTGCCAGCAGCTCGGGACTAGCGGCCAGCACAGATACGCAGTATTTT. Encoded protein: CASSSGLAASTDTQYF.